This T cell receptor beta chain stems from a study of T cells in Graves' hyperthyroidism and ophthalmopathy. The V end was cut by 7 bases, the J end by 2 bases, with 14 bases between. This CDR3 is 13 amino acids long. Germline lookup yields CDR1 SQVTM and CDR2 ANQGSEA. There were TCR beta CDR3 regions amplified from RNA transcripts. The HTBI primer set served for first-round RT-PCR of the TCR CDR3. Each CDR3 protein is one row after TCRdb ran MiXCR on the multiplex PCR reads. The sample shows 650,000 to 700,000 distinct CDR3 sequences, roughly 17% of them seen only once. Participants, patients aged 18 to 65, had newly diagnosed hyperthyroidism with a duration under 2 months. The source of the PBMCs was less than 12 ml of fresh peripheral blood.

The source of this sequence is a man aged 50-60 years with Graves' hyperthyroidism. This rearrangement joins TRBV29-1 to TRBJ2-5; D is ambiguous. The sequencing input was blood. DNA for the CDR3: TGCAGCGGCAGGTCAGGCGAACAAGAGACCCAGTACTTC. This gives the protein CSGRSGEQETQYF.